This entry is about one T cell receptor beta chain. Its specificity is not known. This sample was taken from a study of cytomegalovirus exposure and HLA in healthy donors. 13 Jbeta primers and 60 Vbeta primers were used for the PCR. TCRdb's table, derived via immunoSEQ multiplex PCR, lists solely in-frame clones and lacks some. The sample shows 120,000 to 150,000 clones, 70% to 80% of them seen only once. General study points: Beyond CMV serostatus, there was no information to go on about immune exposure. Under in vitro conditions, three CMV-associated chains were confirmed as specific for CMV antigens.

This receptor was identified in a female donor in good health and CMV-seronegative. The specimen was PBMCs.

The DNA of the CDR3 is TGCGCCAGCAGCTTGGAGGGACTAGCGGGGTACAATGAGCAGTTCTTC. Protein product: CASSLEGLAGYNEQFF. This chain links TRBV5-1 with TRBJ2-1; 13 bases match TRBD2. With V trimmed by 0 bases and J by 4 bases, 1 base remained unmatched. Germline V gives CDR1 SGHRS, CDR2 YFSETQ. The CDR3 is made up of 16 amino acids.